A selection of T cell receptor beta chains follows, all from one sample in a study of T cell repertoires in ileal Crohn's disease. Libraries were prepared by immunoSEQ multiplex PCR; TCRdb keeps only in-frame clonotypes and omits some of them. The sample consists of 4,500 to 5,500 clones, about 83% of them appearing once. The sequenced sample was ileal tissue. All receptors come from an adult with Crohn's disease. CDR3s include the opening cysteine and the closing phenylalanine or tryptophan. D genes are given only for firm matches. The listing skips clone size in some rows; elsewhere it reads once, few, many or a size class.

TGTGCCAGCAGTTACGAGCGGGGCTCCTACAATGAGCAGTTCTTC,CASSYERGSYNEQFF,15,TRBJ2-1,TRBD2,few,TRBV6-5
TGTGCCAGCAGCCGCAGGGATACAGATACGCAGTATTTT,CASSRRDTDTQYF,13,TRBJ2-3,.,.,TRBV5-4
TGTGCCAGCAGCTTAATGGGCTCACAGAGACAGTTCTTC,CASSLMGSQRQFF,13,TRBJ2-1,.,.,TRBV7-9
TGTGCCAGCATGTTCGGGACAGGGAATGGCTACACCTTC,CASMFGTGNGYTF,13,TRBJ1-2,TRBD1,.,TRBV7-9
TGTGCCAGCTCACCACAGGACAATCAGCCCCAGCATTTT,CASSPQDNQPQHF,13,TRBJ1-5,.,.,TRBV18
TGTGCCAGCAGCTTCCAGACAGGAGCCTACGAGCAGTACTTC,CASSFQTGAYEQYF,14,TRBJ2-7,.,once,TRBV7-2
TGTGCCAGCAGCACCCCCCCTTCCGGCTACACCTTC,CASSTPPSGYTF,12,TRBJ1-2,.,.,TRBV7-8
TGTGCCAGCAGCCAAGAAGGCGCCCACGGGGGGAGCACAGATACGCAGTATTTT,CASSQEGAHGGSTDTQYF,18,TRBJ2-3,TRBD2,.,TRBV14
TGCGCCAGCAGCTTCTCCGGGACCCAATCCCCCTACGAGCAGTACTTC,CASSFSGTQSPYEQYF,16,TRBJ2-7,.,.,TRBV5-1
TGTGCCAGCAGCTTGCGGTCAGCTAATCAGCCCCAGCATTTT,CASSLRSANQPQHF,14,TRBJ1-5,.,.,TRBV5-6
TGTGCCAGCAAAGGGACAGGGGGACGCACTGAAGCTTTCTTT,CASKGTGGRTEAFF,14,TRBJ1-1,TRBD1,.,TRBV6-1